The 13 T cell receptor beta chains given below trace back to one sample, sequenced in a study of glioma-infiltrating T cells after dendritic cell vaccination. Only in-frame clones appear in the TCRdb table, and some are missing; sequencing was by immunoSEQ multiplex PCR. The table has tens of thousands of clones, 87% seen once; the top ten hold approximately 2.4%. Time point: after dendritic cell vaccination, including at tumor progression/relapse. The source was blood, collected after dendritic cell vaccination. The source of these receptors is a human donor with glioblastoma.

The rearrangement uses TRBV6-1 and TRBJ2-4; 7 positions match TRBD2. The CDR3 has 13 amino acids. Per germline, CDR1 MNHNS and CDR2 SASEGT. V was pared by 8 bases and J by 10 bases, with 11 bases of the junction left unmatched. This CDR3 reads CASGVTTSPIQYF. The CDR3 bases are TGTGCCAGCGGTGTGACGACTAGCCCGATTCAGTACTTC.

J is TRBJ2-3 and V is TRBV11-2, with 13 bases that match TRBD2. Trimming removed 4 bases from V and 1 base from J; junction bases left unmatched: 8. The CDR3 has 18 amino acids. CDR1 is SGHAT, CDR2 FQNNGV, per germline. This chain's CDR3 is CASSSGTSGNGGTDTQYF. The CDR3 nucleotides are TGTGCCAGCAGCTCCGGGACTAGCGGGAACGGCGGCACAGATACGCAGTATTTT.

This clone turned up a few times. CDR3 region: CASSPRAYEQYF. CDR3 coding DNA: TGTGCCAGCAGCCCCCGCGCGTACGAGCAGTACTTC. This chain connects TRBV7-9 to TRBJ2-7; D is ambiguous. V gave up 5 bases and J gave up 4 bases, with 9 bases separating them. The CDR3 has 12 residues. Germline-derived CDR1 and CDR2 are SEHNR and FQNEAQ (reference sequence).

This chain links TRBV5-1 with TRBJ1-5; 7 bases agree with TRBD1. CDR1 is SGHRS and CDR2 is YFSETQ in the germline V gene. Trimming took 2 bases from V and 3 from J; bases not matched to a gene: 2. The CDR3 has 14 amino acids. The CDR3: CASSLQGNNQPQHF. CDR3 DNA: TGCGCCAGCAGCTTACAGGGGAACAATCAGCCCCAGCATTTT.

This clone was counted between two and nine times. The chain recombines TRBV5-1 with TRBJ2-3; 9 bases align to TRBD1. With 4 bases clipped from V and 6 bases from J, the junction kept 3 bases outside the gene matches. The CDR3 length is 13 residues. Germline V gene lookup returns CDR1 SGHRS and CDR2 YFSETQ. The CDR3 DNA sequence: TGCGCCAGCAGCGGACAGGGGCATGATACGCAGTATTTT. Its translation: CASSGQGHDTQYF.

The CDR3 loop reads CASSTRQRSNYGYTF. The DNA for the CDR3 is TGTGCCAGTAGTACGCGACAGAGGAGCAACTATGGCTACACCTTC. This chain joins TRBV19 and TRBJ1-2, with D perhaps matching TRBD1 (5 bases). V was shortened by 4 bases and J by 2 bases, with 14 bases between the two germline ends. CDR3 length: 15 amino acids. Germline V gene sequence: CDR1 LNHDA, CDR2 SQIVND (reference sequence).

This chain joins TRBV6-6 and TRBJ2-7; a possible D gene is TRBD2 (6 bases). With 0 bases removed from V and 7 bases from J, the gap between germline ends came to 16 bases. CDR3 length: 15 residues. CDR1 and CDR2 (germline): MNHNY, SVGAGI (reference sequence). CDR3 nucleotide sequence: TGTGCCAGCAGTTACTCGAGGGGCGGGGTAGGGGAGCAGTACTTC. As protein: CASSYSRGGVGEQYF.

The rearrangement uses TRBV29-1 and TRBJ2-7; 8 bases agree with TRBD2. CDR3 length equals 11 residues. Trimming took 7 bases from V and 5 from J; bases not matched to a gene: 4. Germline CDR1 SQVTM, CDR2 ANQGSEA. This chain's CDR3 is CSAGGGNEQYF. CDR3 nucleotide sequence: TGCAGCGCGGGAGGGGGAAACGAGCAGTACTTC.

The rearrangement joins TRBV2 to TRBJ1-5, with D possibly matching TRBD1 (5 bases). The length of the CDR3 is 17 residues. Germline V gene data show CDR1 as SNHLY and CDR2 as FYNNEI. The V end lost 0 bases, the J end lost 2 bases, and 14 bases lay between the germline ends. Here the CDR3 DNA reads TGTGCCAGCAGTGAAGCGGGGCACCTTATGGGCAATCAGCCCCAGCATTTT. This gives the protein CASSEAGHLMGNQPQHF.

This clone was observed a few times. The rearrangement joins TRBV30 to TRBJ2-2; D possibly corresponds to TRBD2 (5 bases). Germline V gives CDR1 GTSNPN, CDR2 SVGIG (reference sequence). Trimming cost V 6 bases and J 3 bases, with 8 bases left between them. The CDR3 has 12 amino acids. CDR3 region: CACLEDTGELFF. CDR3 nucleotides: TGTGCCTGTCTGGAGGACACCGGGGAGCTGTTTTTT. Drawing the rest from reference TRBV30 and TRBJ2-2, the complete variable domain is SQTIHQWPATLVQPVGSPLSLECTVEGTSNPNLYWYRQAAGRGLQLLFYSVGIGQISSEVPQNLSASRPQDRQFILSSKKLLLSDSGFYLCACLEDTGELFFGEGSRLTVL.

The V and J genes are TRBV9 and TRBJ2-2; no reliable D call. Germline V CDR1 and CDR2: SGDLS, YYNGEE. The V and J ends lost 4 bases and 4 bases respectively, with 11 bases between them. The CDR3 runs 14 residues. CDR3 region: CASSLQVSTGELFF. The CDR3 DNA sequence: TGTGCCAGCAGCCTCCAGGTGTCCACCGGGGAGCTGTTTTTT.

The rearrangement links TRBV18 to TRBJ2-1; 9 nucleotides agree with TRBD1. The V gene end was trimmed by 5 bases and the J gene end by 6 bases; junction bases not matched to a gene: 11. CDR1 and CDR2 from the germline V gene are KGHSH and LQKENI. The CDR3 has 16 residues. CDR3: CASSTPGGTGRNEQFF. CDR3 sequence (DNA): TGTGCCAGCTCAACGCCGGGCGGGACAGGGCGCAATGAGCAGTTCTTC.

This chain connects TRBV9 to TRBJ2-7, with 9 positions matching TRBD2. V lost 4 bases to trimming and J lost 9 bases; unmatched junction nucleotides: 11. The length of the CDR3 is 14 residues. Germline V gene data show CDR1 as SGDLS and CDR2 as YYNGEE. The CDR3 coding sequence is TGTGCCAGCAGCCCGCGGGAGGGCCTTAGCGTGCAGTACTTC. Translated, it gives CASSPREGLSVQYF.